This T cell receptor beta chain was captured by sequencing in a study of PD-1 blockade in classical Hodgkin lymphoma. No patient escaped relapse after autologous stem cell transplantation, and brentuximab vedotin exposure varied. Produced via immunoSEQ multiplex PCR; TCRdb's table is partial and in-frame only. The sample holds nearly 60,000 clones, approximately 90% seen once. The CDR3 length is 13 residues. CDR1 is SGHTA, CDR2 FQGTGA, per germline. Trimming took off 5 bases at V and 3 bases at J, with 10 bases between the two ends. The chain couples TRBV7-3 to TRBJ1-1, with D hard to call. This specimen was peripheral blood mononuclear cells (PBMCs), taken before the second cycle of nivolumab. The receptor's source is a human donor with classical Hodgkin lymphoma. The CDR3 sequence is CASSAALDTEAFF. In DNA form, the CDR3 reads TGTGCCAGCAGCGCAGCCCTGGACACTGAAGCTTTCTTT.